This TCR beta chain appears in the sequencing data of a study of cytomegalovirus exposure and HLA in healthy donors. This clone was seen a handful of times. V dropped 5 bases and J dropped 5 bases, with 12 bases sitting between them. Germline V lookup: CDR1 LNHDA, CDR2 SQIVND (reference sequence). There are 13 residues in the CDR3. It was with 60 Vbeta and 13 Jbeta primers that the PCR ran. Clones were read by immunoSEQ multiplex PCR, and TCRdb kept only the in-frame ones, dropping some. This table holds roughly 180,000 clones, 77% found once. What was sequenced was PBMCs. The chain links TRBV19 to TRBJ2-5; possible D gene TRBD2, 6 bases. The TCR comes from a man aged 18-30 years in good health and CMV-seronegative. DNA of the CDR3: TGTGCCAGTAGTCTCGGGGGTCACGAGACCCAGTACTTC. Translating gives CASSLGGHETQYF.